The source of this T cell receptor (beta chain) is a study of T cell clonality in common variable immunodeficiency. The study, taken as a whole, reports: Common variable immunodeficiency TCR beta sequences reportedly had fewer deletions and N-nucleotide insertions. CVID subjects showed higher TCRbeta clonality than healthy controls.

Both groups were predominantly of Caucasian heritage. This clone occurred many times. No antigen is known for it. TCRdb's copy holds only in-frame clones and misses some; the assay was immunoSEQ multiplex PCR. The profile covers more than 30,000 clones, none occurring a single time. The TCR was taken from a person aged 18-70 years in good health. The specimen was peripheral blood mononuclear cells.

The CDR3 loop is CASSMLRSGQETQYF. The part of the CDR3 DNA that was read is TGTGCCAGTAGTATGCTTCGTTCGGGCCAAGAGACC. This chain connects TRBV19 to TRBJ2-5, with no clear D. The read finishes 3 residues shy of the CDR3 end, and the germline J gene is used to complete it. The CDR3 has 15 amino acids. Trimming shortened V by 3 bases and J by 1 base, and 12 bases separated the two germline ends. Per germline, CDR1 LNHDA and CDR2 SQIVND (reference sequence).